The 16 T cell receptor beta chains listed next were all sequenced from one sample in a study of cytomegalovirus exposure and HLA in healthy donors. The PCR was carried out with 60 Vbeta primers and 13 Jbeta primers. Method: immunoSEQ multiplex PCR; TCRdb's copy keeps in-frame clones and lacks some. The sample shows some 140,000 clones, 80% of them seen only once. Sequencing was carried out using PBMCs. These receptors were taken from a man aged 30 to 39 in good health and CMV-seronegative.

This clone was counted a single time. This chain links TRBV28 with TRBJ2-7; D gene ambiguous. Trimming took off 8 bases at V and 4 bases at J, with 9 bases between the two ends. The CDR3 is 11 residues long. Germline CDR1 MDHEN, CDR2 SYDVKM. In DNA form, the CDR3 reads TGTGCCAGCGGCTTACCATACGAGCAGTACTTC. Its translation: CASGLPYEQYF.

CDR3 loop: CASGGTGYGYTF. CDR3 nucleotide sequence: TGTGCCAGCGGGGGGACAGGCTATGGCTACACCTTC. This chain links TRBV6-5 with TRBJ1-2, with 8 bases fitting TRBD1. The CDR3 has 12 amino acids. Germline V lookup: CDR1 MNHEY, CDR2 SVGAGI. With 8 bases clipped from V and 4 bases from J, the junction kept 3 bases outside the gene matches.

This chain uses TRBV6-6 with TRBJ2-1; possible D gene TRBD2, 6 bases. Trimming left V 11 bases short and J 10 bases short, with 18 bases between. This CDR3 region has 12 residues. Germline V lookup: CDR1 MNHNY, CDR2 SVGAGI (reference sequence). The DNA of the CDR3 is TGTGCCGGTAGCGGACTGGGGGGAGAGCAGTTCTTC. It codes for CAGSGLGGEQFF.

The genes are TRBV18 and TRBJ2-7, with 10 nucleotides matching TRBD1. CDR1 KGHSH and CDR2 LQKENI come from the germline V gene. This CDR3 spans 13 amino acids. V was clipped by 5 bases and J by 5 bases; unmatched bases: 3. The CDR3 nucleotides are TGTGCCAGCTCATCAGGGACAGGGGACGAGCAGTACTTC. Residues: CASSSGTGDEQYF.

CDR3 region: CASSIGGSRAYEQYF. The DNA for the CDR3 is TGTGCCAGCAGCATTGGGGGGAGTAGAGCCTACGAGCAGTACTTC. The rearrangement links TRBV7-2 to TRBJ2-7, with D maybe TRBD2 (6 bases). Trimming stripped 5 bases from V and 2 bases from J, with 16 bases between. The germline V gene has CDR1 SGHTA and CDR2 FQGNSA. The length of the CDR3 is 15 residues.

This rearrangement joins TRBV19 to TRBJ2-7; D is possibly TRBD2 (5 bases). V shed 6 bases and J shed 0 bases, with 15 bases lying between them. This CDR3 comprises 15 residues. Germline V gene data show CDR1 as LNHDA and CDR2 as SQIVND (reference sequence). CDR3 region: CASRLEDFGSYEQYF. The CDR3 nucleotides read TGTGCCAGTAGATTAGAGGACTTCGGCTCCTACGAGCAGTACTTC.

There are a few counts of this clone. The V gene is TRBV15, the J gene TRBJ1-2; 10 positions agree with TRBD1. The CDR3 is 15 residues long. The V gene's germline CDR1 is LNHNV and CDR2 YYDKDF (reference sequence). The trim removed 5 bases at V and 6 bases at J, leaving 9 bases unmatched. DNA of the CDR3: TGTGCCACCAGCGGCGACAGGGGGCAGGGTAATGGCTACACCTTC. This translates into CATSGDRGQGNGYTF.

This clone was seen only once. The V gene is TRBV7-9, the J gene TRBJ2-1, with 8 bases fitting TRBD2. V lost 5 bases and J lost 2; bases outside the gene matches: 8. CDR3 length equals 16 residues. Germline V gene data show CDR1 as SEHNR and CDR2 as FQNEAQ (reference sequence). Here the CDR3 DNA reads TGTGCCAGCAGCCTCCTGGGTAGCGGGACCTACAATGAGCAGTTCTTC. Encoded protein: CASSLLGSGTYNEQFF. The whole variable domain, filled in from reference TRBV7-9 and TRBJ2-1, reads DTGVSQNPRHKITKRGQNVTFRCDPISEHNRLYWYRQTLGQGPEFLTYFQNEAQLEKSRLLSDRFSAERPKGSFSTLEIQRTEQGDSAMYLCASSLLGSGTYNEQFFGPGTRLTVL.

CDR3 DNA sequence: TGTGCCAGCAGCCCAGCGACTAGCGGGAGCACAGATACGCAGTATTTT. Translation: CASSPATSGSTDTQYF. V and J are TRBV7-9 and TRBJ2-3, with TRBD2 matching 10 bases. The CDR3 extends over 16 amino acids. The V segment lost 5 bases and the J segment 0 bases; nucleotides outside the gene matches: 5. The V gene's germline CDR1 is SEHNR and CDR2 FQNEAQ (reference sequence). Full variable domain (missing parts from reference TRBV7-9 and TRBJ2-3): DTGVSQNPRHKITKRGQNVTFRCDPISEHNRLYWYRQTLGQGPEFLTYFQNEAQLEKSRLLSDRFSAERPKGSFSTLEIQRTEQGDSAMYLCASSPATSGSTDTQYFGPGTRLTVL.

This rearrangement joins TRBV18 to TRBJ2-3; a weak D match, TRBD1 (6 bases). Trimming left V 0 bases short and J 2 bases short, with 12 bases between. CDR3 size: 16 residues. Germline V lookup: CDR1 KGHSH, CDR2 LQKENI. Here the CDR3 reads CASSPPLTGLTDTQYF. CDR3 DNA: TGTGCCAGCTCACCACCCCTGACAGGACTCACAGATACGCAGTATTTT.

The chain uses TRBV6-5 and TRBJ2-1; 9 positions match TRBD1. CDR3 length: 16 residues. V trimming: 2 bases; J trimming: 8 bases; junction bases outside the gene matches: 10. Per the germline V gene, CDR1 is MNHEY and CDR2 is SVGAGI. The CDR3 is CASSYGIDRGSDEQFF. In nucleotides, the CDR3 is TGTGCCAGCAGTTACGGGATCGACAGGGGGAGCGATGAGCAGTTCTTC.

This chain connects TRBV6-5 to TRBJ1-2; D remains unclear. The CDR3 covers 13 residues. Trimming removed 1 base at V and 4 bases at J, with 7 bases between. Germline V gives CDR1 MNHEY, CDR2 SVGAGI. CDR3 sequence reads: CASSYFASYGYTF. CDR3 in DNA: TGTGCCAGCAGTTACTTTGCGAGCTATGGCTACACCTTC.

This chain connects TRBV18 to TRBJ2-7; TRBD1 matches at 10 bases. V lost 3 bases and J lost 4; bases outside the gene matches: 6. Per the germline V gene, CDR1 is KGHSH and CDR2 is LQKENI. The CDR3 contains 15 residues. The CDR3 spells CASSPRQGAKYEQYF. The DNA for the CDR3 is TGTGCCAGCTCACCCCGACAGGGGGCGAAGTACGAGCAGTACTTC.

The CDR3 DNA reads as TGTGCCAGCAGTGAGACTAGCCACCCAGATACGCAGTATTTT. This codes for CASSETSHPDTQYF. The V and J genes are TRBV6-6 and TRBJ2-3, with TRBD2 matching 7 bases. There are 14 residues in the CDR3. The germline gives CDR1 MNHNY, CDR2 SVGAGI (reference sequence). With 5 bases clipped from V and 4 bases from J, the junction kept 6 bases outside the gene matches.

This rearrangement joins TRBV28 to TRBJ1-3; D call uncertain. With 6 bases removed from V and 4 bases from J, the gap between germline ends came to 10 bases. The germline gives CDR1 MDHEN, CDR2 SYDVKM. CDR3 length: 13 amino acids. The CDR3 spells CASREVLGNTIYF. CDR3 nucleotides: TGTGCCAGCAGGGAGGTGTTAGGAAACACCATATATTTT.

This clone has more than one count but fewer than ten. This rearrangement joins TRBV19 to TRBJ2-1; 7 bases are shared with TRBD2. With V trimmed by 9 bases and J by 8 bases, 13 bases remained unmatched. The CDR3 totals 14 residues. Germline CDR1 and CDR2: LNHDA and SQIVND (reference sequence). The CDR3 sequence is CASLGTNPGDEQFF. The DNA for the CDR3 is TGTGCCAGCCTCGGGACTAACCCGGGGGATGAGCAGTTCTTC.